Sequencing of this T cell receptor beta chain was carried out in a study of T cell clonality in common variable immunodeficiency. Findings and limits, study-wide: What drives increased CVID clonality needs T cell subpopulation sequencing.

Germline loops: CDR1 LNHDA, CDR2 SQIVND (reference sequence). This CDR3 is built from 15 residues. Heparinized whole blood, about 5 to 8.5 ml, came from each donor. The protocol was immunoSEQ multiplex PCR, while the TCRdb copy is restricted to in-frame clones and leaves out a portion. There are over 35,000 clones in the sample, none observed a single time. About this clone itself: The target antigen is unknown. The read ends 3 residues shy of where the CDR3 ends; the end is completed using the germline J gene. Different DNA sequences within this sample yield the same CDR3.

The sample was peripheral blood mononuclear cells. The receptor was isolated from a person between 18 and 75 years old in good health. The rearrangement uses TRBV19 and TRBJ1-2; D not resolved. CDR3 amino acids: CASSIVDSETYDYTF. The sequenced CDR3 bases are TGTGCCAGTAGTATAGTGGACTCAGAGACCTACGAC.